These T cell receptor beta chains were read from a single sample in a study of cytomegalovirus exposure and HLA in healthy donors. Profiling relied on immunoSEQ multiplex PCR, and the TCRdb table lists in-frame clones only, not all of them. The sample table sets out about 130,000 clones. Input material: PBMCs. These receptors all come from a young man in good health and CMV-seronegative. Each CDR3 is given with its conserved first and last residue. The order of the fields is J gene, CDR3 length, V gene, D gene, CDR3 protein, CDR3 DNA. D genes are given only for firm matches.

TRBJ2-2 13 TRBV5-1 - CASSLGQFGELFF TGCGCCAGCAGCTTGGGACAGTTCGGGGAGCTGTTTTTT
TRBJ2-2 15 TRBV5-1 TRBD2 CASSLGQRESGELFF TGCGCCAGCAGCTTGGGCCAGCGGGAGTCCGGGGAGCTGTTTTTT
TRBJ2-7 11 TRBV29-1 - CSVLLSYEQYF TGCAGCGTTCTTCTTTCCTACGAGCAGTACTTC
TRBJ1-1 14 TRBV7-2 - CASSLGAASTEAFF TGTGCCAGCAGCTTAGGGGCCGCGAGTACTGAAGCTTTCTTT
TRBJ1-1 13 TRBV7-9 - CASSPSGHEEAFF TGTGCCAGCAGCCCTTCGGGACACGAAGAAGCTTTCTTT
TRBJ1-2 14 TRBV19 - CASSMRQPIYGYTF TGTGCCAGTAGTATGAGGCAGCCAATCTATGGCTACACCTTC
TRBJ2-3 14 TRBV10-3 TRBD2 CAIGAGGSTDTQYF TGTGCCATCGGGGCGGGAGGGAGCACAGATACGCAGTATTTT
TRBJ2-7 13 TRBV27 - CASSLGPSGEQYF TGTGCCAGCAGTCTAGGCCCCTCCGGGGAGCAGTACTTC
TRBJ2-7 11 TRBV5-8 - CASRRVNEQYF TGTGCCAGCAGGCGGGTCAACGAGCAGTACTTC
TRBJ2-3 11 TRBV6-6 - CASRLTDTQYF TGTGCCAGCAGACTCACAGATACGCAGTATTTT
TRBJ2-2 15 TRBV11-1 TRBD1 CASSRGQDFTGELFF TGTGCCAGCAGCCGGGGACAGGACTTCACCGGGGAGCTGTTTTTT
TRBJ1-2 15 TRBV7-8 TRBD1 CASSLRDRDNYGYTF TGTGCCAGCAGCCTCCGGGACAGGGATAACTATGGCTACACCTTC
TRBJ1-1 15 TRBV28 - CASNTGQGKNTEAFF TGTGCCAGCAACACAGGTCAGGGAAAGAACACTGAAGCTTTCTTT
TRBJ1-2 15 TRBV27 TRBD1 CASSPRLQGWRGYTF TGTGCCAGCAGTCCTAGGCTACAGGGGTGGAGAGGCTACACCTTC
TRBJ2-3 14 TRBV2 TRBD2 CASSSGTSAGTQYF TGTGCCAGCAGTTCCGGGACTAGCGCCGGGACGCAGTATTTT
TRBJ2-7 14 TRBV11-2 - CASSSEGTFYEQYF TGTGCCAGCAGCTCAGAAGGGACTTTCTACGAGCAGTACTTC
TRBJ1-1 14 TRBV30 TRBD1 CAWTAGQLNTEAFF TGTGCCTGGACCGCGGGACAGTTGAACACTGAAGCTTTCTTT
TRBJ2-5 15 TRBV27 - CASSLLMTGLETQYF TGTGCCAGCAGTTTATTGATGACAGGACTAGAGACCCAGTACTTC
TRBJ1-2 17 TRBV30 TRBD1 CAWSPGTGVGSDYGYTF TGTGCCTGGAGCCCCGGGACAGGGGTAGGAAGTGACTATGGCTACACCTTC
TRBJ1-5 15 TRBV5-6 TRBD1 CASSTGVESNQPQHF TGTGCCAGCAGCACAGGGGTTGAAAGCAATCAGCCCCAGCATTTT
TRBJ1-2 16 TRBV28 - CATAGMGIGTLAGYTF TGTGCCACCGCGGGAATGGGAATCGGTACGCTAGCGGGCTACACCTTC
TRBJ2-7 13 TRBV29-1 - CSVAWGRSYEQYF TGCAGCGTTGCCTGGGGGCGGTCATACGAGCAGTACTTC
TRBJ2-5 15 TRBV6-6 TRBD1 CASSRTGGGQETQYF TGTGCCAGCAGCCGGACAGGGGGAGGCCAAGAGACCCAGTACTTC
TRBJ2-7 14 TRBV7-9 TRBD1 CASSSVGQDNEQYF TGTGCCAGCAGCTCCGTTGGACAGGACAACGAGCAGTACTTC
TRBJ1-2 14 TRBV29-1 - CSVENWPPEGGYTF TGCAGCGTTGAAAATTGGCCTCCTGAGGGAGGCTACACCTTC
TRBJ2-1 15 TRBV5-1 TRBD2 CASSFSGRAPDEQFF TGCGCCAGCAGCTTCAGCGGGAGGGCCCCCGATGAGCAGTTCTTC
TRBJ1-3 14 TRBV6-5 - CASRRDPSGNTIYF TGTGCCAGCAGACGGGATCCCTCTGGAAACACCATATATTTT